This TCR beta chain was identified during a study of radiation and T cells in renal cell carcinoma. Study-level findings and limits: Baseline intratumoral clonotype presence is unknown without pretreatment biopsies.

Time point specified: baseline pretreatment blood. Treatment denoted: 15 Gy SBRT to primary tumor, nephrectomy 4 weeks later. After SBRT, blood was collected at 2 and 4 weeks, plus baseline. Profiled with immunoSEQ multiplex PCR; TCRdb holds only in-frame clones, not every one. This table holds about 91,000 clones, 82% found once. With regard to this clone: Antigen: not known.

Germline V gives CDR1 SGHTS, CDR2 YDEGEE. CDR3 length: 15 amino acids. J was trimmed by 1 base and V by 0 bases; bases with no gene match: 1. This clonotype originated in a man aged 60 to 69 with renal cell carcinoma. This material consisted of blood, taken from a patient whose treatment included radiotherapy and nephrectomy. This chain joins TRBV5-8 and TRBJ2-1; 7 positions match TRBD1. CDR3 DNA sequence: TGTGCCAGCAGCTTGGGGACAGGTTCCTACAATGAGCAGTTCTTC. Protein: CASSLGTGSYNEQFF.